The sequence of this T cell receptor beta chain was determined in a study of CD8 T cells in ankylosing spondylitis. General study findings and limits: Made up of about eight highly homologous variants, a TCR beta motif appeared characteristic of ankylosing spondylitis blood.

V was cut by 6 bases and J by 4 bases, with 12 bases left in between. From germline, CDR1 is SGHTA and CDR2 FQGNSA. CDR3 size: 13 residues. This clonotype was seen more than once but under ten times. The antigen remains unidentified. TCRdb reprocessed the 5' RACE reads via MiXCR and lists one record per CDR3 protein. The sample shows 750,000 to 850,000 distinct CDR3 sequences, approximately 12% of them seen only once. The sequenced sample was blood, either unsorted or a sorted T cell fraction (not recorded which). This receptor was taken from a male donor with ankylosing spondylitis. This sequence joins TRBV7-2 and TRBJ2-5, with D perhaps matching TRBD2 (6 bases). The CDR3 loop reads CASSQRAGETQYF. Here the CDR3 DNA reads TGTGCCAGCAGTCAGCGGGCGGGAGAGACCCAGTACTTC.